This is a list of T cell receptor beta chains from one sample in a study of T cells expressing NK-cell markers. TCRdb reanalyzed the 5' RACE reads and collapses them to one entry per CDR3 protein, without DNA. The data show roughly 150,000 distinct CDR3 sequences, and the top ten clones hold 20% to 25%. The sample was blood T cells: a sorted CD56 or NKG2C T cell subset, CD4+ or CD8+ T cells, or bulk PBMC T cells (not recorded which). The receptors shown here come from a man between 18 and 69 years old in good health. CDR3s include the opening cysteine and the closing phenylalanine or tryptophan.

J | V | CDR3
TRBJ2-7 | TRBV7-9 | CASSSEDRRRGYEQYF
TRBJ2-4 | TRBV6-1 | CASSEDGRGVQYF
TRBJ2-4 | TRBV19 | CASSLSGEDKNIQYF
TRBJ2-7 | TRBV2 | CAGSGGGAYEQYF
TRBJ2-3 | TRBV6-5 | CASSYVAGAADTQYF
TRBJ2-1 | TRBV9 | CASSVEPSPYNEQFF
TRBJ1-2 | TRBV27 | CASSLSGVGSNGYTF
TRBJ1-4 | TRBV10-3 | CATTSGTGVPYRNEKLFF
TRBJ2-7 | TRBV7-9 | CASSLAGSPYEQYF
TRBJ2-3 | TRBV5-1 | CASSLAGPSGDTQYF
TRBJ2-7 | TRBV5-1 | CASSPNPTVTGLDEQYF
TRBJ2-1 | TRBV6-5 | CASRLQENLYNEQFF
TRBJ2-5 | TRBV27 | CASSLTMGVKTQYF
TRBJ2-7 | TRBV7-9 | CASSPQGQAHRDEQYF
TRBJ2-7 | TRBV5-1 | CASSLEYGDGYEQYF
TRBJ1-4 | TRBV7-9 | CASSLGRGLLNEKLFF
TRBJ2-7 | TRBV5-6 | CASSLGAGIQLRQYF
TRBJ1-1 | TRBV9 | CASSVEGGGVTEAFF
TRBJ1-2 | TRBV12-3/TRBV12-4 | CASSLAADRGNYGYTF
TRBJ1-2 | TRBV29-1 | CSVKETVNYGYTF
TRBJ2-2 | TRBV29-1 | CSAGPAQNTGELFF
TRBJ1-2 | TRBV20-1 | CSASGTAYGYTF
TRBJ2-7 | TRBV15 | CATSSGQGDEQYF
TRBJ1-2 | TRBV20-1 | CSAVGRGIYGYTF
TRBJ1-2 | TRBV5-5 | CASSRAGDSGYTF
TRBJ2-7 | TRBV27 | CASQPGLNSLEQYF
TRBJ2-7 | TRBV7-6 | CASSLEGQGREQYF
TRBJ1-3 | TRBV3-1 | CASAREDSGNTIYF
TRBJ2-5 | TRBV5-6 | CASHSAVQETQYF
TRBJ2-1 | TRBV4-1 | CASSQGSHRGRWLNEQFF
TRBJ2-1 | TRBV25-1 | CAISTSGDEQFF
TRBJ2-3 | TRBV2 | CASTGLALGDTQYF
TRBJ1-1 | TRBV6-5 | CASSYSAETNTEAFF
TRBJ2-1 | TRBV20-1 | CSATEPTAPSYNEQFF
TRBJ2-5 | TRBV29-1 | CSAPGDKETQYF
TRBJ1-1 | TRBV7-6 | CASSLVGPGLNWSTEAFF
TRBJ2-3 | TRBV15 | CATSKGGGNTDTQYF
TRBJ2-7 | TRBV7-6 | CASSPRMRDEQYF
TRBJ2-1 | TRBV10-3 | CAIGTEYNEQFF
TRBJ2-7 | TRBV7-9 | CASNTRVGTALEQYF
TRBJ1-2 | TRBV20-1 | CSARRQGGNYGYTF
TRBJ2-1 | TRBV27 | CASSMRDSSGNEQFF
TRBJ2-1 | TRBV11-1 | CASSLGAEAPNEQFF
TRBJ2-3 | TRBV6-1 | CASSDARTGYTDTQYF
TRBJ2-5 | TRBV7-9 | CASSPQAQRETQYF
TRBJ1-5 | TRBV6-1 | CASRPGVGQPQHF
TRBJ2-1 | TRBV5-1 | CASSHLEGLNYNEQFF
TRBJ1-1 | TRBV27 | CASSFGGGGTEAFF
TRBJ2-5 | TRBV12-3/TRBV12-4 | CASSLSSGGPRETQYF
TRBJ2-6 | TRBV13 | CASSTQQGSGANVLTF
TRBJ2-1 | TRBV25-1 | CASSIESPTEQFF
TRBJ1-5 | TRBV7-2 | CASSYTGGPQHF
TRBJ2-4 | TRBV6-2/TRBV6-3 | CASSAPDDRNIQYF
TRBJ2-7 | TRBV11-2 | CASSLDLVRISYEQYF
TRBJ1-4 | TRBV20-1 | CSARVRGEVAEKLFF
TRBJ2-3 | TRBV4-1 | CASSQVVGGVSTDTQYF
TRBJ2-7 | TRBV20-1 | CSAGVVALRGGGYEQYF
TRBJ2-7 | TRBV5-6 | CASSPGQGVAYEQYF
TRBJ1-2 | TRBV9 | CASSVAANYGYTF
TRBJ2-3 | TRBV5-1 | CASSLARGLRDTQYF